The clone carrying this T cell receptor beta chain appeared many times. Unique molecular identifiers were present on cDNA, and template switching added a universal primer site. TCRdb processed the 5' RACE reads anew with MiXCR; each CDR3 protein has one entry. The sample has approximately 220,000 distinct CDR3 sequences, 7.5% seen once. These data originate in a study of identical twins. The germline V gene encodes CDR1 MGHRA and CDR2 YSYEKL. V gave up 0 bases and J gave up 3 bases; unmatched junction bases: 4. The CDR3 totals 15 residues. These data also featured in a second study, about yellow fever vaccine responses in identical twins.

The V gene is TRBV4-1, the J gene TRBJ1-1; TRBD1 matches 7 bases. This TCR derives from a young woman in good health. Sequencing was performed on CD8+ T cells sorted from blood. The CDR3 DNA sequence: TGCGCCAGCAGCCAAGACAGGGGGGAGGACACTGAAGCTTTCTTT. Translated, it gives CASSQDRGEDTEAFF.